Below, 5 T cell receptor beta chains from the same sample are listed, as sequenced in a study of T cell responses to AZD1222 COVID-19 vaccine. Data came from immunoSEQ multiplex PCR; TCRdb stores just in-frame clones and leaves some out. The sample lists about 200,000 clones, approximately 90% occurring once. The starting material was peripheral blood, obtained 28 days after the second dose of the MenACWY control vaccine. These receptors all come from an adult who received the MenACWY meningococcal vaccine as a control.

This chain uses TRBV3-1 (or the pseudogene TRBV3-2) with TRBJ1-2; the D gene is possibly TRBD1 (5 bases). Germline V lookup: CDR1 LGHDT, CDR2 YNNKEL (reference sequence). The CDR3 has 15 residues. Trimming left V 1 base short and J 4 bases short, with 13 bases between. The CDR3 DNA reads as TGTGCCAGCAGCCAAGGAACAGGAAGTGGCTATGGCTACACCTTC. It encodes CASSQGTGSGYGYTF.

The chain employs TRBV23-1 and TRBJ1-4; TRBD1 matches 11 bases. TRBV23-1 is flagged as an ORF with uncertain function. The CDR3 runs to 18 residues. Germline trimming cut 3 bases from V and 0 bases from J; bases unmatched to any gene: 6. The CDR3 bases are TGCGCCAGCAGTCATCCTCCGGGACAGGGGGCAACTAATGAAAAACTGTTTTTT. Translating gives CASSHPPGQGATNEKLFF.

Only one count was recorded for this clone. The chain has TRBV5-1 and TRBJ2-5, with D unclear. The CDR3 is 14 amino acids. CDR1 and CDR2 from the germline V gene are SGHRS and YFSETQ. V dropped 4 bases and J dropped 3 bases, with 13 bases sitting between them. This CDR3 is CASSHGSAEETQYF. The CDR3 coding sequence is TGCGCCAGCAGCCATGGGTCGGCGGAAGAGACCCAGTACTTC.

CDR3 coding DNA: TGTGCCACCAGCAGAGTCAGGGAATCCTACAATGAGCAGTTCTTC. Translation: CATSRVRESYNEQFF. The gene calls are TRBV15 and TRBJ2-1; a possible D gene is TRBD1 (5 bases). The ends were cut back, 1 base at V and 1 base at J, with 8 bases in the middle. CDR3 length: 15 amino acids. Germline V gene data show CDR1 as LNHNV and CDR2 as YYDKDF (reference sequence).

This clone turned up a few times. The chain couples TRBV5-4 to TRBJ1-2; unclear D gene. In germline, CDR1 is SGHNT, CDR2 YYREEE (reference sequence). V lost 0 bases and J 1 base, leaving 4 bases between the germline ends. CDR3 length: 13 residues. CDR3 sequence: CASSLDSNYGYTF. CDR3 sequence (DNA): TGTGCCAGCAGCTTGGACAGTAACTATGGCTACACCTTC. Using reference TRBV5-4 and TRBJ1-2 for the parts outside the CDR3, the full variable domain is ETGVTQSPTHLIKTRGQQVTLRCSSQSGHNTVSWYQQALGQGPQFIFQYYREEENGRGNFPPRFSGLQFPNYSSELNVNALELDDSALYLCASSLDSNYGYTFGSGTRLTVV.